A single sample is the source of the 5 T cell receptor beta chains below, sequenced in a study of CD4 T cells in relation to SARS-CoV-2 and coronaviruses. Before the COVID-19 pandemic, during about 2011-2019, CD4+ T cells were taken from unexposed donors. Isolation of CD4+ T cells took place after approximately 11 days in culture. Sequencing was performed with immunoSEQ multiplex PCR; in TCRdb, only in-frame clones are kept and a portion is missing. The sample holds roughly 20,000 clones; over 65% are singletons and the top ten take 17%. These receptors have no identified antigens. What was sequenced was CD4+ T cells from PBMCs, cultured in vitro. Receptor source: a human donor in good health.

The chain joins TRBV7-3 to TRBJ1-1; D unresolved. CDR3 size: 14 residues. Between the trimmed V and J ends, which lost 5 bases and 2 bases, there was a span of 12 bases. CDR1 and CDR2 from the germline V gene are SGHTA and FQGTGA. The CDR3 DNA sequence: TGTGCCAGCAGCCCCGGGGTTATCAACACTGAAGCTTTCTTT. Translating it yields CASSPGVINTEAFF. Complete variable domain (other parts from reference TRBV7-3 and TRBJ1-1): GAGVSQTPSNKVTEKGKYVELRCDPISGHTALYWYRQSLGQGPEFLIYFQGTGAADDSGLPNDRFFAVRPEGSVSTLKIQRTERGDSAVYLCASSPGVINTEAFFGQGTRLTVV.

The rearrangement uses TRBV20-1 and TRBJ2-3; no firm D call. The CDR3 length is 14 residues. Germline values: CDR1 DFQATT, CDR2 SNEGSKA (reference sequence). V was cut by 3 bases and J by 2 bases, with 12 bases left in between. The CDR3 loop is CSASPPPYTDTQYF. The CDR3 DNA reads as TGCAGTGCTAGTCCCCCTCCCTACACAGATACGCAGTATTTT.

This clone was seen a few times. The rearrangement joins TRBV18 to TRBJ2-2; weak D call: TRBD1 (6 bases). There are 15 residues in the CDR3. Trimming took 5 bases from V and 6 from J, leaving 16 bases between them. Looked up from germline, CDR1 is KGHSH and CDR2 is LQKENI. The CDR3 protein is CASSTSTGSSGELFF. CDR3 bases: TGTGCCAGCTCAACATCGACAGGTAGTTCCGGGGAGCTGTTTTTT.

V is TRBV20-1 and J is TRBJ2-1; no reliable D call. Per the germline V gene, CDR1 is DFQATT and CDR2 is SNEGSKA (reference sequence). The ends were cut back, 3 bases at V and 3 bases at J, with 6 bases in the middle. CDR3 size: 12 residues. CDR3 amino acids: CSASGLYNEQFF. In DNA, the CDR3 is TGCAGTGCTAGTGGGCTCTACAATGAGCAGTTCTTC.

The DNA of the CDR3 is TGTGCCAGCAGCTTAGATGACAGGGAAGGGGACTGGGCTTTCTTT. This translates into CASSLDDREGDWAFF. V gene TRBV7-9 combines with J gene TRBJ1-1, with 7 bases that match TRBD1. V trimming: 1 base; J trimming: 11 bases; junction bases outside the gene matches: 13. Germline CDR1 and CDR2: SEHNR and FQNEAQ (reference sequence). The CDR3 contains 15 residues.